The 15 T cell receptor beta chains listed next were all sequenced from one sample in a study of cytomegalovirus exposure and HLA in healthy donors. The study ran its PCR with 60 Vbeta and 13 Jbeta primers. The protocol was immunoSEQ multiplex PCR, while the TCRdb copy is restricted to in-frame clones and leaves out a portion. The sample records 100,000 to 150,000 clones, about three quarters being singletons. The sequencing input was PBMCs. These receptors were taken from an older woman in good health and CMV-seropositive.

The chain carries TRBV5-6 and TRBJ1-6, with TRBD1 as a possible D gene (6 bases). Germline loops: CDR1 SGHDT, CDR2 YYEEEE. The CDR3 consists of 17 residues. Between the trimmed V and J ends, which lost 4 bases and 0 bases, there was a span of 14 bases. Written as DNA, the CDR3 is TGTGCCAGCAGCCCTCGACAGGCCTACTCCTATAATTCACCCCTCCACTTT. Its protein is CASSPRQAYSYNSPLHF.

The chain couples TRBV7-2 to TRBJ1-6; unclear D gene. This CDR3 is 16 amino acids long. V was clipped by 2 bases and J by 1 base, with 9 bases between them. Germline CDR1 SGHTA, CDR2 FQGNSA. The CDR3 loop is CASSLQWASYNSPLHF. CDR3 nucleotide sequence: TGTGCCAGCAGCTTACAATGGGCGTCCTATAATTCACCCCTCCACTTT.

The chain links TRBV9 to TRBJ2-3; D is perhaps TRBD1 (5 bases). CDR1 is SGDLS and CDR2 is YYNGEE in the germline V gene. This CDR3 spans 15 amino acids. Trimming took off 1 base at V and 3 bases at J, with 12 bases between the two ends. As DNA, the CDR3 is TGTGCCAGCAGCGTATGGGGCAGGGATACAGATACGCAGTATTTT. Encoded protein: CASSVWGRDTDTQYF.

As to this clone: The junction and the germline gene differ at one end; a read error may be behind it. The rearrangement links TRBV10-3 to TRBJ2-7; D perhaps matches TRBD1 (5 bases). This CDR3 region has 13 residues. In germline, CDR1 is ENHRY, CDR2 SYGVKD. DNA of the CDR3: TGTGCCATCAGTGACAGGGCCTCCGACGAGCAGTACTTC. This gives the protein CAISDRASDEQYF.

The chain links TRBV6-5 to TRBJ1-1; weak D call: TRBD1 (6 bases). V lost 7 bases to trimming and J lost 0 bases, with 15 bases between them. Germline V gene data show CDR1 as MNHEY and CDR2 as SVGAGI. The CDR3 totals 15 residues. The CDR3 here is CASMARDTLNTEAFF. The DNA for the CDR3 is TGTGCCAGCATGGCTCGGGACACCTTGAACACTGAAGCTTTCTTT.

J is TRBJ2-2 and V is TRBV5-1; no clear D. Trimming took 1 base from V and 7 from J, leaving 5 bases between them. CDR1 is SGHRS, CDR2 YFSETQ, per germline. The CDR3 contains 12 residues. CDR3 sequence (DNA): TGCGCCAGCAGCTTGACGGGCGGGGAGCTGTTTTTT. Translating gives CASSLTGGELFF.

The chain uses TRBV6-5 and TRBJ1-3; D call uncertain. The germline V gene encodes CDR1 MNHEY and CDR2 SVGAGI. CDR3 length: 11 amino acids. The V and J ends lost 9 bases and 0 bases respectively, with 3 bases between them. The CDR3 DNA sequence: TGTGCCAGTCGCTCTGGAAACACCATATATTTT. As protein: CASRSGNTIYF.

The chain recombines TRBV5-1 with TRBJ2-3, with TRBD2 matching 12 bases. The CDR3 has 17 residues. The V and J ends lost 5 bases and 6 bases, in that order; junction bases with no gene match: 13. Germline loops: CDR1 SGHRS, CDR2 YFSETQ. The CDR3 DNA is TGCGCCAGCAGTCGGCGGACTAGCGGGGTAACCGGTGATACGCAGTATTTT. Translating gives CASSRRTSGVTGDTQYF.

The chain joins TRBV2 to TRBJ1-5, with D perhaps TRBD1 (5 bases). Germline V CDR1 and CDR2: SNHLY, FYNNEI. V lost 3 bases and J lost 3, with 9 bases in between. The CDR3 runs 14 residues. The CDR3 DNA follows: TGTGCCAGCAGTGATTGGGGGGACAATCAGCCCCAGCATTTT. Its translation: CASSDWGDNQPQHF.

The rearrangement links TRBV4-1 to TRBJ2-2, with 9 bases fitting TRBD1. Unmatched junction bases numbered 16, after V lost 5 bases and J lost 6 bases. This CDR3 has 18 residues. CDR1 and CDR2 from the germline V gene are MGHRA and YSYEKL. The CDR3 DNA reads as TGCGCCAGCAGCGCAGGGACAGGGTCGGGGTCGAGATCCGGGGAGCTGTTTTTT. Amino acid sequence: CASSAGTGSGSRSGELFF.

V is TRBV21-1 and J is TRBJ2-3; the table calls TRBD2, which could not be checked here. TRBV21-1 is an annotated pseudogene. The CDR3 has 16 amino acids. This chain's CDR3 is CASSKKEGRNTDTQYF. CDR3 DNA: TGTGCCAGCAGCAAAAAAGAGGGGAGGAACACAGATACGCAGTATTTT.

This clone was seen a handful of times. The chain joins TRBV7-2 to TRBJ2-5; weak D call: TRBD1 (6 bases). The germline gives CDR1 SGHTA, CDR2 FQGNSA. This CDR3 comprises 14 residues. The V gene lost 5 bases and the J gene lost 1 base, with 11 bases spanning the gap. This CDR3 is CASSRDRSQETQYF. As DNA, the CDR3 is TGTGCCAGCAGCCGCGACAGGTCCCAAGAGACCCAGTACTTC.

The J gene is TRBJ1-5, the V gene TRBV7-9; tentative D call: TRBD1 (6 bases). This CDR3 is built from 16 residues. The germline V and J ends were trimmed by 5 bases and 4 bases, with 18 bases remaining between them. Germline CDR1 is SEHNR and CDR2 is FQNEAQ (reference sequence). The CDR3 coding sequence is TGTGCCAGCAGCCGACAGGAGGTAGGATGGAATCAGCCCCAGCATTTT. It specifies CASSRQEVGWNQPQHF.

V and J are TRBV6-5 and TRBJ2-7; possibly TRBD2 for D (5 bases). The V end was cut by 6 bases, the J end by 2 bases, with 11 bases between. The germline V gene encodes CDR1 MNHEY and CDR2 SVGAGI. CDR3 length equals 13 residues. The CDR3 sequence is CASRRGNTYEQYF. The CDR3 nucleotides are TGTGCCAGCAGAAGAGGGAATACCTACGAGCAGTACTTC.

CDR3 region: CASGLAGLYEQYF. CDR3 coding DNA: TGTGCCAGCGGCCTAGCGGGCCTCTACGAGCAGTACTTC. This chain joins TRBV2 and TRBJ2-7; 8 positions agree with TRBD2. The germline V gene encodes CDR1 SNHLY and CDR2 FYNNEI. J lost 3 bases, V lost 8 bases, and 6 bases had no gene match. This CDR3 region has 13 residues.